The 22 T cell receptor beta chains below come from one sample, sequenced in a study of cytomegalovirus exposure and HLA in healthy donors. The PCR was carried out with 60 Vbeta primers and 13 Jbeta primers. The protocol was immunoSEQ multiplex PCR, while the TCRdb copy is restricted to in-frame clones and leaves out a portion. The sample yields 150,000 to 200,000 clones, of which the top ten take up 1% to 1.5%. What was sequenced was PBMCs. The receptors come from a woman between 55 and 75 years old in good health and CMV-seronegative.

Turning to this clone: Compared with germline, one end of the junction differs, possibly owing to a read error. This sequence joins TRBV7-6 and TRBJ2-7, with a tentative D call TRBD2 (7 bases). Germline V gene sequence: CDR1 SGHVS, CDR2 FNYEAQ. This CDR3 is 13 amino acids long. The CDR3 sequence is CASRLGGVHEQYF. As DNA, the CDR3 is TGTGCCAGCAGATTAGGGGGGGTACACGAGCAGTACTTC.

V usage is TRBV6-5 and J usage is TRBJ2-4; D is unclear. There are 13 residues in the CDR3. V gave up 3 bases and J gave up 6 bases, with 9 bases separating them. Germline CDR1 and CDR2: MNHEY and SVGAGI. CDR3 DNA sequence: TGTGCCAGCAGTTATGACATGGGAAACATTCAGTACTTC. Protein: CASSYDMGNIQYF.

This chain uses TRBV7-9 with TRBJ1-4; 11 nucleotides line up with TRBD1. The CDR3 contains 15 residues. Germline CDR1 SEHNR, CDR2 FQNEAQ (reference sequence). Trimming cost V 3 bases and J 7 bases; bases outside gene matches: 4. CDR3 bases: TGTGCCAGCAGCTTTTCGGGACAGGGGGTTGAAAAACTGTTTTTT. Protein sequence: CASSFSGQGVEKLFF. Supplemented by reference TRBV7-9 and TRBJ1-4, the full variable domain reads DTGVSQNPRHKITKRGQNVTFRCDPISEHNRLYWYRQTLGQGPEFLTYFQNEAQLEKSRLLSDRFSAERPKGSFSTLEIQRTEQGDSAMYLCASSFSGQGVEKLFFGSGTQLSVL.

The V gene is TRBV27, the J gene TRBJ1-5; 8 bases are shared with TRBD1. This CDR3 region has 15 residues. The germline CDR1 and CDR2 sequences are MNHEY and SMNVEV (reference sequence). J lost 6 bases, V lost 5 bases, and 9 bases had no gene match. Here the CDR3 DNA reads TGTGCCAGCAGTCCTGGACAGGGCGGGACTCAGCCCCAGCATTTT. Amino acids: CASSPGQGGTQPQHF.

The chain links TRBV6-6 to TRBJ1-5; D unclear. Germline V gene lookup returns CDR1 MNHNY and CDR2 SVGAGI (reference sequence). This CDR3 comprises 13 residues. Trimming removed 8 bases from V and 0 bases from J, with 8 bases in between. CDR3 loop: CASVLYSNQPQHF. The CDR3 bases are TGTGCCAGCGTTCTGTATAGCAATCAGCCCCAGCATTTT.

The chain is built from TRBV5-4 and TRBJ2-2; tentative D call: TRBD2 (5 bases). The germline V and J ends were trimmed by 4 bases and 1 base, with 14 bases remaining between them. The CDR3 loop spans 16 amino acids. Germline V lookup: CDR1 SGHNT, CDR2 YYREEE (reference sequence). This chain's CDR3 is CASSLLSSGNTGELFF. The CDR3 DNA follows: TGTGCCAGCAGCCTCCTCTCCAGCGGGAACACCGGGGAGCTGTTTTTT.

The chain couples TRBV4-1 to TRBJ1-1, with a possible D match to TRBD1 (5 bases). The length of the CDR3 is 16 residues. Germline CDR1 MGHRA, CDR2 YSYEKL. V lost 1 base, J lost 6 bases, and 18 bases lay in between. The CDR3 DNA is TGCGCCAGCAGCCAAGCTATGGTAGGACAAGCGCCTGAAGCTTTCTTT. Protein product: CASSQAMVGQAPEAFF.

With regard to this clone: Sequence at one end of the junction differs from germline and may be a read error. The chain employs TRBV7-6 and TRBJ2-7; D may be TRBD2 (5 bases). The CDR3 contains 15 residues. Germline V lookup: CDR1 SGHVS, CDR2 FNYEAQ. Written as DNA, the CDR3 is TGTGCCAGCAGCTTTGGCTCTGGGGTGGGAGACGAGCGGTACTTC. This encodes CASSFGSGVGDERYF.

This chain connects TRBV21-1 to TRBJ2-7; the D call in the table, TRBD1, was not verified against the DNA. TRBV21-1 is a pseudogene. The CDR3 spans 16 residues. CDR3 region: CASSKEGGTGAYEQYF. For the CDR3, the DNA is TGTGCCAGCAGCAAAGAGGGGGGGACAGGCGCCTACGAGCAGTACTTC.

The gene calls are TRBV5-1 and TRBJ2-7; weak D call: TRBD2 (5 bases). V dropped 0 bases and J dropped 3 bases, with 19 bases sitting between them. This CDR3 has 17 amino acids. From germline, CDR1 is SGHRS and CDR2 YFSETQ. The CDR3 is CASSLAIGVVGVYEQYF. The CDR3 nucleotides are TGCGCCAGCAGCTTGGCCATCGGGGTTGTGGGAGTCTACGAGCAGTACTTC.

This sequence joins TRBV30 and TRBJ2-1; unclear D gene. V lost 8 bases and J 7 bases, leaving 9 bases between the germline ends. The CDR3 consists of 10 residues. Germline V lookup: CDR1 GTSNPN, CDR2 SVGIG (reference sequence). The CDR3 protein is CAIFLNEQFF. As DNA, the CDR3 is TGTGCCATCTTTTTAAATGAGCAGTTCTTC.

Here the CDR3 reads CASSLVAGVMSEQYF. The CDR3 DNA is TGTGCCAGCAGCTTAGTGGCGGGAGTGATGTCCGAGCAGTACTTC. V is TRBV11-3 and J is TRBJ2-7; the match to TRBD2 covers 7 bases. Per the germline V gene, CDR1 is SGHNT and CDR2 is YENEEA. The CDR3 contains 15 residues. V lost 1 base to trimming and J lost 6 bases; unmatched junction nucleotides: 9.

This rearrangement joins TRBV27 to TRBJ2-7; D perhaps matches TRBD1 (5 bases). V lost 2 bases and J lost 4, with 15 bases in between. This CDR3 contains 15 residues. Germline V gene lookup returns CDR1 MNHEY and CDR2 SMNVEV (reference sequence). The DNA for the CDR3 is TGTGCCAGCAGTTTACCCAACCGACAGCTTTACGAGCAGTACTTC. Amino acid sequence: CASSLPNRQLYEQYF.

The rearrangement links TRBV5-1 to TRBJ1-4; 7 bases align to TRBD1. Losses at the gene ends were 0 bases for V and 6 bases for J; bases not matched to a gene: 2. Germline V gene sequence: CDR1 SGHRS, CDR2 YFSETQ. The CDR3 contains 14 residues. The CDR3 DNA is TGCGCCAGCAGCTTGGGCGGACAGGATGAAAAACTGTTTTTT. It translates to CASSLGGQDEKLFF. The full variable domain, its missing parts supplied by reference TRBV5-1 and TRBJ1-4, is KAGVTQTPRYLIKTRGQQVTLSCSPISGHRSVSWYQQTPGQGLQFLFEYFSETQRNKGNFPGRFSGRQFSNSRSEMNVSTLELGDSALYLCASSLGGQDEKLFFGSGTQLSVL.

The rearrangement links TRBV14 to TRBJ2-3, with 14 bases that match TRBD2. The junction had 4 bases not matched to a gene; V was cut back by 0 bases and J by 5 bases. This CDR3 has 17 residues. Germline V gene lookup returns CDR1 SGHDN and CDR2 FVKESK. The CDR3: CASSQEGLAGELDTQYF. DNA of the CDR3: TGTGCCAGCAGCCAAGAGGGACTAGCGGGGGAGTTAGATACGCAGTATTTT.

The gene calls are TRBV7-2 and TRBJ1-1, with TRBD1 as a possible D gene (5 bases). The V and J ends lost 3 bases and 4 bases respectively, with 15 bases between them. Germline V gene data show CDR1 as SGHTA and CDR2 as FQGNSA. The CDR3 runs 15 residues. This chain's CDR3 is CASSFSLGLGTEAFF. CDR3 DNA: TGTGCCAGCAGCTTTAGTCTGGGGCTAGGCACTGAAGCTTTCTTT.

The rearrangement links TRBV2 to TRBJ2-4, with 8 nucleotides matching TRBD2. Germline loops: CDR1 SNHLY, CDR2 FYNNEI. The CDR3 contains 17 residues. With 6 bases clipped from V and 3 bases from J, the junction kept 13 bases outside the gene matches. This CDR3 reads CASRGPSGSGGKNIQYF. CDR3 DNA: TGTGCCAGCAGGGGCCCCAGCGGGAGCGGTGGCAAAAACATTCAGTACTTC.

V gene TRBV7-2 combines with J gene TRBJ2-2; 8 nucleotides agree with TRBD2. Losses at the gene ends were 5 bases for V and 6 bases for J; bases not matched to a gene: 14. The CDR3 runs 17 residues. Germline assignment: CDR1 SGHTA and CDR2 FQGNSA. CDR3 amino acids: CASSLRMYGGAPGELFF. The CDR3 DNA sequence: TGTGCCAGCAGCCTGCGCATGTACGGGGGGGCCCCCGGGGAGCTGTTTTTT.

This chain links TRBV10-3 with TRBJ2-3; TRBD1 aligns across 11 bases. Germline loops: CDR1 ENHRY, CDR2 SYGVKD. The CDR3 loop spans 14 amino acids. Losses at the gene ends were 6 bases for V and 5 bases for J; bases not matched to a gene: 4. The CDR3: CAISRDRGGDTQYF. CDR3 nucleotides: TGTGCCATCAGCCGGGACAGGGGGGGAGATACGCAGTATTTT.

CDR3 coding DNA: TGTGCCAGCAGTTACGGGCCACGCAGGGGTGAGGATACGCAGTATTTT. Amino acid sequence: CASSYGPRRGEDTQYF. This chain joins TRBV6-6 and TRBJ2-3, with D possibly TRBD1 on 6 matching bases. The CDR3 totals 16 residues. Per the germline V gene, CDR1 is MNHNY and CDR2 is SVGAGI (reference sequence). Between the trimmed V and J ends, which lost 2 bases and 6 bases, there was a span of 18 bases.

The chain combines TRBV7-2 with TRBJ2-4, with D tentatively TRBD2 (6 bases). Germline values: CDR1 SGHTA, CDR2 FQGNSA. The CDR3 is 14 amino acids. V was trimmed by 3 bases and J by 5 bases, leaving 11 bases between them. CDR3 nucleotides: TGTGCCAGCAGCTTCGGGGGACGCCAAAACATTCAGTACTTC. Translating gives CASSFGGRQNIQYF.

The chain has TRBV11-2 and TRBJ2-1, with 13 bases lining up with TRBD2. This CDR3 is built from 15 residues. The junction had 6 bases not matched to a gene; V was cut back by 5 bases and J by 8 bases. Per germline, CDR1 SGHAT and CDR2 FQNNGV. CDR3: CASSQGLAGVYEQFF. For the CDR3, the DNA is TGTGCCAGCAGCCAAGGACTAGCGGGAGTGTATGAGCAGTTCTTC.